The following is a TCR beta chain sequence with its context. Researchers took blood at baseline, on cycle 4 day 1, and on cycle 7 day 1. The CDR3 extends over 14 amino acids. The germline gives CDR1 SGHRS, CDR2 YFSETQ. V gave up 6 bases and J gave up 3 bases; unmatched junction bases: 8. This entry belongs to a study of OX40 agonist ivuxolimab in advanced cancers. Measured with immunoSEQ multiplex PCR; TCRdb has only the in-frame clones, and not every one. The table shows fewer than 70,000 clones, with 89% occurring only once. Sample: CD4+ or CD8+ T cells sorted from blood, taken in a trial of the OX40 agonist ivuxolimab. The sequence came from an adult with an advanced solid tumor such as melanoma, head and neck, liver or kidney cancer. This rearrangement joins TRBV5-1 to TRBJ2-5; 7 bases are shared with TRBD1. CDR3 DNA sequence: TGCGCCAGCAACAAAGGGGACAGAGAAGAGACCCAGTACTTC. Translating it yields CASNKGDREETQYF.